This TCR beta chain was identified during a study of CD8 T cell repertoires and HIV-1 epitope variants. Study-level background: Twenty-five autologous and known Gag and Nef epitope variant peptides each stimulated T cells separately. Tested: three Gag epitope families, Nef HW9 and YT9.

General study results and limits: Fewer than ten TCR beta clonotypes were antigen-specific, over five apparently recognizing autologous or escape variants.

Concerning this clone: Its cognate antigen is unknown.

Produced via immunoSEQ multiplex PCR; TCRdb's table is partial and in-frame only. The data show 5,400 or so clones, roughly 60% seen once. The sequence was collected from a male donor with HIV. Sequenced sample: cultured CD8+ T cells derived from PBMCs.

CDR3: CASSLGNQPQHF. CDR3 nucleotide sequence: TGTGCCAGCAGCTTAGGGAATCAGCCCCAGCATTTT. The chain is built from TRBV7-9 and TRBJ1-5; D gene uncertain. Between the trimmed V and J ends, which lost 1 base and 4 bases, there was a span of 2 bases. The V gene's germline CDR1 is SEHNR and CDR2 FQNEAQ (reference sequence). The CDR3 runs 12 residues.